One T cell receptor beta chain is described in this entry. This clonotype was counted ten times or more. Its antigen is currently not known. No base quality values were provided; no much bigger clone lies one nucleotide off. Library method: 5' RACE. Instrument used: NextSeq 500. To correct for sequencing error and PCR bias, the TCR library protocol tagged individual cDNA molecules with unique molecular identifiers. TCR alpha and beta chains were both sequenced, and the abundances of alpha and beta sequences in each sample were closely correlated with each other. In the original analysis: Decombinator V4 was used to perform V gene, J gene and CDR3 annotation of TCR sequences. TCRs were defined as expanded if a significant change between any two time points was detected under a Poisson model with p below 0.0001. TCR abundances were normalised to the total number of TCRs sequenced per sample and expressed as counts per million. TRAV1-2 paired with TRAJ12, TRAJ20 or TRAJ33 defined MAIT TCRs, while TRAV10 paired with TRAJ18 defined iNKT TCRs. VDJdb, accessed 1 November 2021, was searched for CMV, EBV and SARS-CoV-2 annotated TCRs, excluding TCRs annotated for multiple antigens. The raw public data were reprocessed by TCRdb itself: fastp quality trimming at Q25, MiXCR clonotype calling, in-frame beta chains only. For every CDR3 protein sequence, its rows merge into one entry that carries the most common genes and DNA. In this record, the V and J calls reflect TCRdb's handling and not the investigators' own analysis. Across this sample there are 46,000 or so distinct CDR3 sequences, with roughly 7% seen only once. 6.5% to 8.5% of the sample is taken by the ten largest.

Set within a cohort of healthcare workers in London, UK, this nested case-control study involved weekly PCR testing of nasopharyngeal swabs along with blood sampling. Between 23 and 31 March 2020, the week of the UK lockdown, healthcare workers were enrolled and then followed up weekly for as long as 16 weeks. The source of the sample is a study of early T cells in non-severe SARS-CoV-2 infection (dated by TCRdb to about 2021). Looking at the study overall: Bulk RNA from unsorted whole blood was used for TCR sequencing, so alpha and beta chains could not be paired. Study-wide findings and limitations: VDJdb matching was skewed toward anti-spike CD8 responses and likely underestimated virus-specific expansions, missing private and CD4 specificities.

The junction shows trimming of 6 bases on V and 1 base on J, plus 6 bases between the germline ends. There are 12 amino acids in the CDR3, from cysteine to phenylalanine inclusive. Only the CDR3 DNA stays, 36 bases, in frame from base 1. As encoded in the germline V gene (reference sequence), CDR1 is SEHNR while CDR2 is FQNEAQ. The receptor was isolated from an adult who was a healthcare worker with PCR-confirmed SARS-CoV-2 infection or an uninfected control (not recorded which). Sequencing was performed on whole blood. This chain joins TRBV7-9 to TRBJ1-2; no confident D gene assignment can be made. In nucleotide form, the sequence is TGTGCCAGCAGTGGGGTTAACTATGGCTACACCTTC. Its amino acids are CASSGVNYGYTF. Reference TRBV7-9 and TRBJ1-2 proteins supply the regions before and after the CDR3; the full variable domain is: DTGVSQNPRHKITKRGQNVTFRCDPISEHNRLYWYRQTLGQGPEFLTYFQNEAQLEKSRLLSDRFSAERPKGSFSTLEIQRTEQGDSAMYLCASSGVNYGYTFGSGTRLTVV.